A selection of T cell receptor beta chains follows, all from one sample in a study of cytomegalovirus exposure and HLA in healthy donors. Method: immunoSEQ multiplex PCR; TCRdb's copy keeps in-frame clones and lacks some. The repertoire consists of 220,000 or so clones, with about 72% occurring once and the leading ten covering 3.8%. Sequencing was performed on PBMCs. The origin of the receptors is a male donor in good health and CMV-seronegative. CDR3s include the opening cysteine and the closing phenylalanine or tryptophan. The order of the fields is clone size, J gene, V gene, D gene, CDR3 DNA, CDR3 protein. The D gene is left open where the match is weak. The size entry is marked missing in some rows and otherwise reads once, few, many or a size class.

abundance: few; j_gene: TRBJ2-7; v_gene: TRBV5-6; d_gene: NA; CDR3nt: TGTGCCAGCAGCTTGGCCCAGGGTGGGGACGAGCAGTACTTC; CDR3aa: CASSLAQGGDEQYF
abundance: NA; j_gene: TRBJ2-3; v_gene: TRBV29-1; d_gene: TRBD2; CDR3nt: TGCAGCGTGGGCGGGAGATGGAGCACAGATACGCAGTATTTT; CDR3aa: CSVGGRWSTDTQYF
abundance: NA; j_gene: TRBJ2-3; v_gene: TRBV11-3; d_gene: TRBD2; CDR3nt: TGTGCCAGCAGCCGCCCCGGACTAGCGGGAGGATCAGATACGCAGTATTTT; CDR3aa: CASSRPGLAGGSDTQYF
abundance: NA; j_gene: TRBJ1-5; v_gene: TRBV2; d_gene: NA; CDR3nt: TGTGCCAGCAGTGAAGCGTCCAGGGTCAATCAGCCCCAGCATTTT; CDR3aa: CASSEASRVNQPQHF
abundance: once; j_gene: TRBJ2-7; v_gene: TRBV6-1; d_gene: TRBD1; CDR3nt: TGTGCCAGCAGTGACAGGGGGCGCATGGATGAGCAGTACTTC; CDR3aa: CASSDRGRMDEQYF
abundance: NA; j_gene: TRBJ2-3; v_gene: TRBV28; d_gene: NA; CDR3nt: TGTGCCAGCAGTTTACAAGGGACTGGGGGCACAGATACGCAGTATTTT; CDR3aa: CASSLQGTGGTDTQYF
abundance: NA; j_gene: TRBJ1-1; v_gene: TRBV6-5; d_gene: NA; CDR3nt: TGTGCCAGCCAACGTTCCCACGGGAACACTGAAGCTTTCTTT; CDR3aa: CASQRSHGNTEAFF
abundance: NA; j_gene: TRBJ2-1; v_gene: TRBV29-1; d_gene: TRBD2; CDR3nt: TGCAGCGTTGGCCCTAGCGGGAGTTGGGATGAGCAGTTCTTC; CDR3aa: CSVGPSGSWDEQFF
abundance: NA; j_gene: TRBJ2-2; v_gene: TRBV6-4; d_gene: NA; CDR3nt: TGTGCCAGCAACGGCGGTACCGGGGAGCTGTTTTTT; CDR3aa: CASNGGTGELFF
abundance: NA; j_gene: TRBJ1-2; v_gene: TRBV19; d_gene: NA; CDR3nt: TGTGCCAGTAGCCCCCAGGGCACCGGCTACACCTTC; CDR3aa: CASSPQGTGYTF
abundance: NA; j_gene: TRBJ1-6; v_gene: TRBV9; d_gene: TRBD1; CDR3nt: TGTGCCAGCAGCGCGGGACAGGGGCGAACCCAACCCTTCCACTTT; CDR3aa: CASSAGQGRTQPFHF
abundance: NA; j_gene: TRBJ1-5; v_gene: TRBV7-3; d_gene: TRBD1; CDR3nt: TGTGCCAGCAGCTTTGGGACAGGGAACAATCAGCCCCAGCATTTT; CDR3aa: CASSFGTGNNQPQHF
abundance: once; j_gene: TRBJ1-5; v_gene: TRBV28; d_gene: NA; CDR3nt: TGTGCCAGCAGTTTTCCCCTTTATCATTTT; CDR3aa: CASSFPLYHF
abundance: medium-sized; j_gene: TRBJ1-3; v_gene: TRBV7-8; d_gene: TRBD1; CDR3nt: TGTGCCAGCAGCCTGGAGACAGGGAATGGAAACACCATATATTTT; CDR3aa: CASSLETGNGNTIYF
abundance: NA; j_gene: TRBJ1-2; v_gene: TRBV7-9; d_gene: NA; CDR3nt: TGTGCCAGCAGCTCCACCGGGTTCACTAACTATGGCTACACCTTC; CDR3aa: CASSSTGFTNYGYTF
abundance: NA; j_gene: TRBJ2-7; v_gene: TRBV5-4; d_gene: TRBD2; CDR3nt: TGTGCCAGCAGCCCGGGACTAGCGGGAACCGAGCAGTACTTC; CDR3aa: CASSPGLAGTEQYF
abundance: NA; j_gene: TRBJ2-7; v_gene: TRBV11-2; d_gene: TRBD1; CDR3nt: TGTGCCAGCAGCCCGAAGGGGACAGGGGGACCCTACGAGCAGTACTTC; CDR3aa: CASSPKGTGGPYEQYF
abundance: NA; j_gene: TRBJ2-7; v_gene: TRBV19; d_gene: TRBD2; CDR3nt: TGTGCCAGTAGTATAGGTAGCGGGAGCTTCTACGAGCAGTACTTC; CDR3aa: CASSIGSGSFYEQYF
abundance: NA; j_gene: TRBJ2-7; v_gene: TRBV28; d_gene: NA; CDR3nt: TGTGCCAGCAATCCTTATGCGGAAGGGGAAAACGAGCAGTACTTC; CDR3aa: CASNPYAEGENEQYF
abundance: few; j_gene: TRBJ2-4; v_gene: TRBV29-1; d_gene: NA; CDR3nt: TGCAGCGTTAGCACGGGTTCGGGATTTGGAAACATTCAGTACTTC; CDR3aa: CSVSTGSGFGNIQYF
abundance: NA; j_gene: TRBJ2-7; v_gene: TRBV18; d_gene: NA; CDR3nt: TGTGCCAGCTCACCGCTCGGACGCCTAGCCTCCTACGAGCAGTACTTC; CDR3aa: CASSPLGRLASYEQYF
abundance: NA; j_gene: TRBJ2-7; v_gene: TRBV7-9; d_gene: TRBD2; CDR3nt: TGTGCCAGCAGCTTAAGTTCGCGGGGGGAGCAGTACTTC; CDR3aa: CASSLSSRGEQYF
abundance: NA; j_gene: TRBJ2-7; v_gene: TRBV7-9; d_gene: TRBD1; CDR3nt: TGTGCCAGCAGCGCAGGGACAGCCCTAGCCTACGAGCAGTACTTC; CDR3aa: CASSAGTALAYEQYF
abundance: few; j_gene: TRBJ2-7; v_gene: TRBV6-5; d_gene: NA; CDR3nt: TGTGCCAGCAGTTATTCTCCTTTTACCTACGAGCAGTACTTC; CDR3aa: CASSYSPFTYEQYF
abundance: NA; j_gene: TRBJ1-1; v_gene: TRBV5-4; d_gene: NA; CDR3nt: TGTGCCAGCAGCTTGGGACAGGAGAACACTGAAGCTTTCTTT; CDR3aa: CASSLGQENTEAFF
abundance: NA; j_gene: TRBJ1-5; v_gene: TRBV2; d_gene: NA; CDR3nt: TGTGCCAGCAGTGAAGATTTAACAGGGAGGCATTTT; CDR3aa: CASSEDLTGRHF
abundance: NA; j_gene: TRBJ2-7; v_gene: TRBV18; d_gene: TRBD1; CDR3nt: TGTGCCAGCTCGGGAGGACAGGGTTCCGGCGAGCAGTACTTC; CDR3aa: CASSGGQGSGEQYF
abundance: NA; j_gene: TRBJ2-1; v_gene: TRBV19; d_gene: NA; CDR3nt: TGTGCCAGTAGTTGGGGGCTTGGCGGACCCTACAATGAGCAGTTCTTC; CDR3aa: CASSWGLGGPYNEQFF
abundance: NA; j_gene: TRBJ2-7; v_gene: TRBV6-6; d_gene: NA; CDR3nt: TGTGCCAGCAGGTCCCCGGGACTTAGCGAGCAGTACTTC; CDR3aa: CASRSPGLSEQYF